The 22 T cell receptor beta chains in this list originate from one sample, sequenced in a study of chemoradiotherapy in HPV16-positive cancers. Profiled with immunoSEQ multiplex PCR; TCRdb holds only in-frame clones, not every one. The sample shows approximately 2,400 clones, nearly 90% of them seen only once. The starting material was tumor tissue, obtained from a patient who underwent chemoradiotherapy. These receptors all come from a human donor with HPV-associated anogenital cancer.

The chain uses TRBV11-2 and TRBJ1-1, with no clear D. The germline V and J ends were trimmed by 1 base and 8 bases, with 8 bases remaining between them. From germline, CDR1 is SGHAT and CDR2 FQNNGV. This CDR3 contains 12 residues. The CDR3 is CASSLGWQEAFF. CDR3 in DNA: TGTGCCAGCAGCTTAGGTTGGCAGGAAGCTTTCTTT.

The chain links TRBV28 to TRBJ2-1, with TRBD2 matching over 8 bases. CDR3 length: 16 amino acids. The V gene end was trimmed by 7 bases and the J gene end by 2 bases; junction bases not matched to a gene: 10. The germline V gene encodes CDR1 MDHEN and CDR2 SYDVKM. CDR3 nucleotides: TGTGCCAGCACCCAGGGGTCTAGCGGGCCCTACAATGAGCAGTTCTTC. It encodes CASTQGSSGPYNEQFF.

The chain carries TRBV25-1 and TRBJ1-2, with 8 bases that match TRBD1. With V trimmed by 1 base and J by 6 bases, 10 bases remained unmatched. The CDR3 length is 16 residues. Germline V CDR1 and CDR2: MGHDK, SYGVNS. CDR3 sequence reads: CASSEWGQEEGNGYTF. The CDR3 DNA follows: TGTGCCAGCAGTGAATGGGGACAGGAAGAAGGGAATGGCTACACCTTC.

The V gene is TRBV29-1, the J gene TRBJ2-7; D may match TRBD1 or TRBD2 (5 bases each). The V gene's germline CDR1 is SQVTM and CDR2 ANQGSEA. V was trimmed by 5 bases and J by 9 bases, leaving 14 bases between them. The CDR3 has 11 amino acids. CDR3 DNA: TGCAGCGTTTTAATCGGGACGGGGCAGTACTTC. Translation gives CSVLIGTGQYF.

This rearrangement joins TRBV14 to TRBJ2-7, with D perhaps TRBD2 (6 bases). The CDR3 loop spans 16 amino acids. Trimming cost V 0 bases and J 3 bases, with 15 bases left between them. The V gene's germline CDR1 is SGHDN and CDR2 FVKESK. The CDR3 region has the DNA TGTGCCAGCAGCCAAGAAGGAGGGATAGGAGACTACGAGCAGTACTTC. Translation gives CASSQEGGIGDYEQYF.

This rearrangement joins TRBV27 to TRBJ2-3; 13 bases map to TRBD2. The germline V gene has CDR1 MNHEY and CDR2 SMNVEV (reference sequence). The CDR3 has 20 amino acids. Losses at the gene ends were 1 base for V and 4 bases for J; bases not matched to a gene: 14. This CDR3 is CASSLFGLAGEDSGPDTQYF. DNA for the CDR3: TGTGCCAGCAGTTTATTTGGACTAGCGGGAGAAGATTCCGGCCCAGATACGCAGTATTTT.

This clone was recorded only once. The V call is TRBV9, the J call TRBJ1-2; D gene unclear. Germline V gene data show CDR1 as SGDLS and CDR2 as YYNGEE. Trimming stripped 0 bases from V and 3 bases from J, with 12 bases between. The length of the CDR3 is 15 residues. The CDR3 DNA sequence: TGTGCCAGCAGCGTAGCTCCACTCGGGGACTATGGCTACACCTTC. Translation gives CASSVAPLGDYGYTF.

V usage is TRBV2 and J usage is TRBJ2-3; D unresolved. CDR1 and CDR2 (germline): SNHLY, FYNNEI. There are 14 residues in the CDR3. The V and J ends lost 4 bases and 1 base respectively, with 9 bases between them. The CDR3 sequence: CASSVRAGTDTQYF. In nucleotides, the CDR3 is TGTGCCAGCAGTGTTCGCGCGGGCACAGATACGCAGTATTTT.

The chain recombines TRBV7-2 with TRBJ2-7, with 9 bases identical to TRBD2. The CDR3 extends over 14 amino acids. CDR1 SGHTA and CDR2 FQGNSA come from the germline V gene. After removal of 0 bases from V and 3 bases from J, the junction contained 0 bases not matched to a gene. In DNA, the CDR3 is TGTGCCAGCAGCTTAGCTAGCGGGAGCTACGAGCAGTACTTC. It specifies CASSLASGSYEQYF.

The V call is TRBV4-1, the J call TRBJ2-3; TRBD2 matches at 7 bases. CDR1 and CDR2 (germline): MGHRA, YSYEKL. V lost 4 bases and J lost 5; bases outside the gene matches: 15. The CDR3 contains 17 residues. The CDR3 bases are TGCGCCAGCAGCCCCCAGTTCGGGGGAGGGCCCGGAGATACGCAGTATTTT. It specifies CASSPQFGGGPGDTQYF.

The table lists this clone with a count of one. The V and J genes are TRBV11-2 and TRBJ2-7, with TRBD2 as a possible D gene (7 bases). V was trimmed by 4 bases and J by 8 bases, leaving 18 bases between them. Germline CDR1 reads SGHAT; CDR2 reads FQNNGV. The CDR3 has 14 amino acids. The CDR3 region is CASSSSGWGGKQYF. The CDR3 coding sequence is TGTGCCAGCAGCTCCTCCGGCTGGGGGGGCAAGCAGTACTTC.

CDR3: CASSVAPGGNQPQHF. CDR3 nucleotides: TGTGCCAGCAGTGTGGCACCCGGTGGCAATCAGCCCCAGCATTTT. The chain uses TRBV6-1 and TRBJ1-5; D is unresolved. Germline V gene lookup returns CDR1 MNHNS and CDR2 SASEGT. Deletions cut 4 bases from V and 2 bases from J, with 12 bases between. This CDR3 has 15 amino acids.

The chain combines TRBV7-9 with TRBJ2-7; 8 bases align to TRBD2. The junction had 7 bases not matched to a gene; V was cut back by 5 bases and J by 1 base. Germline values: CDR1 SEHNR, CDR2 FQNEAQ (reference sequence). This CDR3 spans 15 amino acids. The DNA of the CDR3 is TGTGCCAGCAGCACGGGGGGGATACGATCCTACGAGCAGTACTTC. It yields the protein CASSTGGIRSYEQYF.

The chain is built from TRBV10-3 and TRBJ1-5; D unresolved. The ends were cut back, 7 bases at V and 4 bases at J, with 11 bases in the middle. The CDR3 spans 13 residues. The germline V gene has CDR1 ENHRY and CDR2 SYGVKD. The CDR3 sequence is CAITETINQPQHF. For the CDR3, the DNA is TGTGCCATCACCGAAACCATTAATCAGCCCCAGCATTTT.

The chain has TRBV5-1 and TRBJ2-7; a possible D gene is TRBD1 (6 bases). This CDR3 has 15 residues. Trimming shortened V by 0 bases and J by 5 bases, and 15 bases separated the two germline ends. Germline CDR1 SGHRS, CDR2 YFSETQ. In DNA, the CDR3 is TGCGCCAGCAGCTTGGAAGGTTACAGGGAAAACGAGCAGTACTTC. It encodes CASSLEGYRENEQYF.

The chain carries TRBV9 and TRBJ1-1, with 8 bases fitting TRBD1. The CDR3 sequence is 15 residues long. The V and J ends lost 3 bases and 1 base, in that order; junction bases with no gene match: 5. The V gene's germline CDR1 is SGDLS and CDR2 YYNGEE. CDR3 in DNA: TGTGCCAGCAGCGAAGGGACAGGTTCGAACACTGAAGCTTTCTTT. Its translation is CASSEGTGSNTEAFF.

V is TRBV6-5 and J is TRBJ1-1, with D perhaps matching TRBD1 (6 bases). This CDR3 comprises 15 residues. Looked up from germline, CDR1 is MNHEY and CDR2 is SVGAGI. Trimming took 5 bases from V and 1 from J, leaving 14 bases between them. The CDR3 region is CASSRDIWGNTEAFF. The CDR3 nucleotides are TGTGCCAGCAGTAGGGACATTTGGGGGAACACTGAAGCTTTCTTT.

The V call is TRBV30, the J call TRBJ1-1, with D possibly matching TRBD1 (5 bases). This CDR3 is 13 amino acids long. With 0 bases removed from V and 4 bases from J, the gap between germline ends came to 9 bases. CDR1 GTSNPN and CDR2 SVGIG come from the germline V gene (reference sequence). CDR3 sequence: CAWSVRRGTEAFF. CDR3 bases: TGTGCCTGGAGTGTACGGAGGGGCACTGAAGCTTTCTTT.

This chain uses TRBV10-1 with TRBJ2-2, with TRBD1 matching 10 bases. J was trimmed by 4 bases and V by 2 bases; bases with no gene match: 10. Germline V gene sequence: CDR1 WNHNN, CDR2 SYGVQD (reference sequence). There are 18 residues in the CDR3. CDR3 DNA sequence: TGCGCCAGCAGTGAGGTGACAGGGGGCTGCGAGTGCACCGGGGAGCTGTTTTTT. Translating it yields CASSEVTGGCECTGELFF.

The V gene is TRBV7-9, the J gene TRBJ2-1, with 8 bases aligning to TRBD2. Germline-derived CDR1 and CDR2 are SEHNR and FQNEAQ (reference sequence). J lost 5 bases, V lost 6 bases, and 6 bases had no gene match. The CDR3 spans 14 residues. The DNA for the CDR3 is TGTGCCAGCAGTCCCGGGACTAGTCACAATGAGCAGTTCTTC. The encoded protein is CASSPGTSHNEQFF.

This chain joins TRBV9 and TRBJ2-1; weak D call: TRBD2 (6 bases). CDR3 length: 15 amino acids. Per the germline V gene, CDR1 is SGDLS and CDR2 is YYNGEE. The V and J ends lost 0 bases and 6 bases respectively, with 13 bases between them. The CDR3 coding sequence is TGTGCCAGCAGCGTAGGATGGGGAGGCCGCAATGAGCAGTTCTTC. It specifies CASSVGWGGRNEQFF.

CDR3 in DNA: TGCGCCAGCAGCCGGACCGTTGGGAACGGCCAAGAGACCCAGTACTTC. Its translation is CASSRTVGNGQETQYF. The genes are TRBV5-1 and TRBJ2-5; D call uncertain. The CDR3 consists of 16 residues. V was trimmed by 4 bases and J by 1 base, leaving 17 bases between them. Per the germline V gene, CDR1 is SGHRS and CDR2 is YFSETQ.